This TCR beta chain is drawn from a study of T cells after yellow fever vaccination. Study-level results: Among all clonotypes, a small share was observed in both CD4 and CD8 compartments. Detected again after the booster were most primary-vaccination clones, at 95% to 98% CD4 and roughly 88% CD8.

TCRdb reprocessed the 5' RACE reads via MiXCR and lists one record per CDR3 protein. The sample lists 120,000 to 150,000 distinct CDR3 sequences, roughly 8% occurring once. The CDR3 loop spans 15 amino acids. With 3 bases clipped from V and 2 bases from J, the junction kept 3 bases outside the gene matches. The germline V gene encodes CDR1 LGHDT and CDR2 YNNKEL (reference sequence). A remark on this clonotype: Its antigen is unidentified.

The chain combines TRBV3-1 with TRBJ2-7; 11 positions match TRBD2. The material sequenced was CD4+ T cells sorted from PBMCs, taken 5 days after the yellow fever booster vaccination. The source of this sequence is a man under 40 who received the YFV17D yellow fever vaccine. The CDR3 protein is CASSQGLAAPYEQYF. CDR3 nucleotide sequence: TGTGCCAGCAGCCAGGGACTAGCGGCACCCTACGAGCAGTACTTC.